This T cell receptor beta chain emerged from a study of beta chain features in type 1 diabetes. Study-wide points: All four CD4+ subsets of Type 1 diabetes patients contained TCRB CDR3s that were moderately but significantly shorter. Sequencing from cDNA could over-represent high-TCR-expressing cells.

The sample holds one count of this clone. Its antigen remains unidentified. Germline values: CDR1 LNHNV, CDR2 YYDKDF (reference sequence). Trimming left V 0 bases short and J 5 bases short, with 7 bases between. The CDR3 is 13 residues long. The isolated RNA, all of it, was reverse transcribed, so expressed TCRB transcripts were what got sequenced. Generated by immunoSEQ multiplex PCR, the TCRdb table keeps only in-frame clones and is missing some. The sample lists about 230,000 clones, 9.6% seen once, with approximately 0.03% in the top ten. The chain combines TRBV15 with TRBJ1-2, with no clear D. Sequences were obtained from naive CD4+ T cells from blood. The TCR originated in a woman under 30 in good health. CDR3 amino acids: CATSRDRRYGYTF. The DNA for the CDR3 is TGTGCCACCAGCAGAGATCGGCGGTATGGCTACACCTTC.